This T cell receptor (beta chain) appears in the sequencing data of a study of blood T cell repertoires in COVID-19. CDR1 is MNHEY, CDR2 SMNVEV, per germline (reference sequence). The CDR3 loop spans 17 amino acids. Trimming pared 5 bases from V and 0 bases from J, leaving 17 bases between. Some clones are missing from TCRdb's copy, which holds only in-frame ones; the method was immunoSEQ multiplex PCR. The sample consists of 27,000 or so clones, roughly 91% of them appearing once. The rearrangement joins TRBV27 to TRBJ2-1; no clear D gene. The source material was peripheral blood. This clonotype originated in a human donor with active COVID-19. The donor label of this sample is uncertain. DNA of the CDR3: TGTGCCAGCAGTCCAAAGGAGCTGATGAGCTCCTACAATGAGCAGTTCTTC. Protein product: CASSPKELMSSYNEQFF.